The 2 T cell receptor beta chains presented below share a single source sample, sequenced in a study of T-cell memory formation after mild COVID-19. TCRdb recomputed calls from the 5' RACE reads with MiXCR, one row per CDR3 protein. The sample holds fewer than 150,000 distinct CDR3 sequences, 15% to 20% seen once. Material for sequencing was PBMCs or a T cell subset sorted from them (not recorded which). The receptors here all came from a man aged 18-30 years who had mild COVID-19 (a few samples of this study predate the infection). Cell type and time point are not known.

The table lists this clonotype with a few counts. The V call is TRBV7-3, the J call TRBJ2-1; the match to TRBD2 covers 12 bases. Germline V CDR1 and CDR2: SGHTA, FQGTGA. The CDR3 totals 15 residues. Trimming at V came to 5 bases and at J to 10 bases, leaving 9 bases not matched to a gene. This chain's CDR3 is CASSLGLAGLGEQFF. CDR3 DNA sequence: TGTGCCAGCAGCCTCGGACTAGCGGGGTTGGGGGAGCAGTTCTTC.

The chain uses TRBV9 and TRBJ2-3, with a possible D match to TRBD1 (5 bases). The CDR3 contains 14 residues. Trimming removed 0 bases from V and 0 bases from J, with 5 bases in between. Germline lookup yields CDR1 SGDLS and CDR2 YYNGEE. The CDR3 coding sequence is TGTGCCAGCAGCGTAGAGGGGAGCACAGATACGCAGTATTTT. Translating it yields CASSVEGSTDTQYF.